This passage covers 22 T cell receptor beta chains from one sample sequenced in a study of cytomegalovirus exposure and HLA in healthy donors (dated by TCRdb to about 2017). Receptor libraries were prepared by the immunoSEQ multiplex PCR assay. For the multiplex PCR, a mixture combining 60 forward primers for TCR Vbeta segments and 13 reverse primers for TCR Jbeta segments was used. The immuneACCESS repertoire file appears here via TCRdb, limited to in-frame rearrangements. These files lack a portion of the clones; in checked studies, under half of the deficit traces to unresolved V genes, and the cause of the others is not known. The sample table shows some 150,000 clones, and approximately 79% are seen once. The top ten constitute approximately 6.3% of the sample. Sequencing input: PBMCs. These receptors all stem from a woman in her 40s in good health and CMV-seropositive.

The genes are TRBV5-1 and TRBJ1-2, with 8 positions matching TRBD1. J gave up 0 bases and V 6 bases, and 10 bases lay outside the gene matches. Germline values: CDR1 SGHRS, CDR2 YFSETQ. This CDR3 spans 16 amino acids. CDR3 in DNA: TGCGCCAGCACCTACCGTCCGGGACAGGCTAACTATGGCTACACCTTC. Translated, it gives CASTYRPGQANYGYTF.

V gene TRBV9 combines with J gene TRBJ1-3; D is unresolved. V was shortened by 3 bases and J by 0 bases, with 13 bases between the two germline ends. Looked up from germline, CDR1 is SGDLS and CDR2 is YYNGEE. This CDR3 is 16 amino acids long. In DNA form, the CDR3 reads TGTGCCAGCAGCGGAGAGACACCGGTCTCTGGAAACACCATATATTTT. Protein product: CASSGETPVSGNTIYF.

This clone appeared once. The chain has TRBV2 and TRBJ2-7, with 8 bases identical to TRBD1. Germline loops: CDR1 SNHLY, CDR2 FYNNEI. The CDR3 runs 17 residues. The junction had 23 bases not matched to a gene; V was cut back by 7 bases and J by 9 bases. CDR3 nucleotides: TGTGCCAGCAAGGTTGGGACAGGCGCTGCTAGTCTAGGGGGGCAGTACTTC. It translates to CASKVGTGAASLGGQYF.

V and J are TRBV21-1 and TRBJ2-3; TRBD2, as called in the table, went unchecked against the DNA. TRBV21-1 is a recognized pseudogene. The CDR3 is 18 residues long. The CDR3 DNA is TGTGCCAGCGAGGGTCGTTTGCGGGGGCGTGATAGCACAGATACGCAGTATTTT. Translated, it gives CASEGRLRGRDSTDTQYF.

This chain links TRBV21-1 with TRBJ1-2; TRBD1 is taken as the D call from the table, unchecked against the DNA. TRBV21-1 is a listed pseudogene. The CDR3 sequence is 16 residues long. CDR3 in DNA: TGTGCCAGCAGCAAAGAGCAGGACACCTCTAACTATGGCTACACCTTC. It yields the protein CASSKEQDTSNYGYTF.

The rearrangement links TRBV4-1 to TRBJ1-2; tentatively, D is TRBD1 (5 bases). CDR3 size: 16 residues. The V and J ends lost 0 bases and 2 bases respectively, with 13 bases between them. Per the germline V gene, CDR1 is MGHRA and CDR2 is YSYEKL. Written as DNA, the CDR3 is TGCGCCAGCAGCCAAGATTCTAGGGGAAGGAACTATGGCTACACCTTC. It codes for CASSQDSRGRNYGYTF.

The chain links TRBV4-2 to TRBJ2-1, with TRBD2 matching 15 bases. Germline V gene data show CDR1 as LGHNA and CDR2 as YNFKEQ. With 4 bases clipped from V and 8 bases from J, the junction kept 9 bases outside the gene matches. This CDR3 is 17 amino acids long. The CDR3 loop reads CASSPPGLAGGRDEQFF. The CDR3 coding sequence is TGTGCCAGCAGCCCACCTGGACTAGCGGGGGGGCGGGATGAGCAGTTCTTC.

The rearrangement joins TRBV11-2 to TRBJ2-5; weak D call: TRBD2 (8 bases). The CDR3 contains 15 residues. Trimming cost V 5 bases and J 7 bases, with 20 bases left between them. CDR1 and CDR2 (germline): SGHAT, FQNNGV. The DNA of the CDR3 is TGTGCCAGCAGCGCCGGGACAGCGGGGGTGGGGACCCAGTACTTC. Its translation is CASSAGTAGVGTQYF.

CDR3 region: CASKDQDNEQFF. In DNA, the CDR3 is TGCGCCAGCAAAGACCAGGACAATGAGCAGTTCTTC. The chain recombines TRBV5-1 with TRBJ2-1; D gene unclear. The V gene's germline CDR1 is SGHRS and CDR2 YFSETQ. V was cut by 6 bases and J by 5 bases, with 9 bases left in between. This CDR3 contains 12 residues.

This rearrangement joins TRBV10-3 to TRBJ2-5; D unclear. The J call could be wrong; TRBJ2-7 is a better fit for the DNA end. CDR3 length: 14 residues. The germline V gene has CDR1 ENHRY and CDR2 SYGVKD. CDR3 DNA: TGTGCCATCAGAAGGAGCCTCGCCGCCTACGAGCAGTACTTC. Protein sequence: CAIRRSLAAYEQYF.

This clone was recorded only once. The chain recombines TRBV7-3 with TRBJ2-5; TRBD1 aligns across 11 bases. CDR1 and CDR2 (germline): SGHTA, FQGTGA. The CDR3 totals 14 residues. Trimming cost V 5 bases and J 9 bases; bases outside gene matches: 8. CDR3 coding DNA: TGTGCCAGCAGCCGGACAGGGGGCGACGAGGCCCAGTACTTC. Its protein product is CASSRTGGDEAQYF.

The rearrangement joins TRBV5-1 to TRBJ2-5, with TRBD2 identical over 11 bases. V shed 4 bases, J shed 1 base, and the junction held 9 bases outside the gene matches. This CDR3 is 17 amino acids long. Germline V gene lookup returns CDR1 SGHRS and CDR2 YFSETQ. For the CDR3, the DNA is TGCGCCAGCAGCGGAAGGGTTAGCGGGGGGGTCCAAGAGACCCAGTACTTC. Translating it yields CASSGRVSGGVQETQYF.

This clone was observed a few times. The V and J genes are TRBV29-1 and TRBJ2-4, with 7 bases identical to TRBD1. V shed 6 bases and J 3 bases; nucleotides not matched to a gene: 8. Germline CDR1 reads SQVTM; CDR2 reads ANQGSEA. CDR3 length: 14 residues. The CDR3 reads CSVVGDRVKNIQYF. The CDR3 DNA follows: TGCAGCGTGGTCGGAGACAGGGTCAAAAACATTCAGTACTTC.

This clone came up a few times. This rearrangement joins TRBV7-9 to TRBJ1-2; D remains ambiguous. CDR3 size: 13 residues. CDR1 is SEHNR and CDR2 is FQNEAQ in the germline V gene (reference sequence). The V end lost 0 bases, the J end lost 3 bases, and 5 bases lay between the germline ends. CDR3 sequence: CASSLAQYYGYTF. For the CDR3, the DNA is TGTGCCAGCAGCTTAGCACAGTACTATGGCTACACCTTC.

This chain joins TRBV6-5 and TRBJ2-7; 10 nucleotides line up with TRBD1. The germline CDR1 and CDR2 sequences are MNHEY and SVGAGI. The length of the CDR3 is 14 residues. V was clipped by 6 bases and J by 2 bases; unmatched bases: 4. The CDR3 sequence: CASSPDRGPYEQYF. The CDR3, as DNA: TGTGCCAGCAGCCCAGACAGGGGGCCCTACGAGCAGTACTTC.

The rearrangement links TRBV14 to TRBJ2-2, with TRBD2 matching 11 bases. The ends lost 1 base at V and 7 bases at J; junction bases unmatched: 5. The V gene's germline CDR1 is SGHDN and CDR2 FVKESK. The CDR3 length is 16 residues. CDR3 DNA sequence: TGTGCCAGCAGCCAAGTAGCGGGGGGGCCGATCGGGGAGCTGTTTTTT. Its protein is CASSQVAGGPIGELFF.

This sequence joins TRBV5-1 and TRBJ1-5; D may be TRBD1 (6 bases). CDR3 length equals 16 residues. Germline loops: CDR1 SGHRS, CDR2 YFSETQ. V was trimmed by 4 bases and J by 1 base, leaving 15 bases between them. The CDR3 nucleotides read TGCGCCAGCAGCCCCGTGGGGGGGCTAAGCAATCAGCCCCAGCATTTT. It yields the protein CASSPVGGLSNQPQHF. Full variable domain (rest looked up from reference TRBV5-1 and TRBJ1-5): KAGVTQTPRYLIKTRGQQVTLSCSPISGHRSVSWYQQTPGQGLQFLFEYFSETQRNKGNFPGRFSGRQFSNSRSEMNVSTLELGDSALYLCASSPVGGLSNQPQHFGDGTRLSIL.

This clone has only one observation. The chain combines TRBV25-1 with TRBJ1-2; possibly TRBD1 for D (6 bases). V was shortened by 4 bases and J by 3 bases, with 18 bases between the two germline ends. The CDR3 contains 16 residues. The V gene's germline CDR1 is MGHDK and CDR2 SYGVNS. The chain's CDR3 is CASSADTGSVDYGYTF. The CDR3 coding sequence is TGTGCCAGCAGTGCCGATACAGGGTCGGTGGACTATGGCTACACCTTC.

The V call is TRBV14, the J call TRBJ2-6, with D possibly matching TRBD2 (6 bases). The ends were cut back, 4 bases at V and 0 bases at J, with 16 bases in the middle. This CDR3 is 18 amino acids long. Per germline, CDR1 SGHDN and CDR2 FVKESK. The CDR3 sequence: CASSRGGTASSGANVLTF. The CDR3 DNA reads TGTGCCAGCAGCCGCGGAGGGACTGCAAGCTCTGGGGCCAACGTCCTGACTTTC.

The table lists this clone with a few counts. The V and J genes are TRBV11-2 and TRBJ1-2, with 8 bases identical to TRBD1. This CDR3 region has 14 residues. The ends lost 4 bases at V and 7 bases at J; junction bases unmatched: 8. CDR1 is SGHAT and CDR2 is FQNNGV in the germline V gene. The CDR3 sequence is CASSSSDRGGGYTF. The CDR3 region has the DNA TGTGCCAGCAGCTCATCCGACAGGGGCGGTGGCTACACCTTC.

The genes are TRBV6-1 and TRBJ1-1; 8 bases agree with TRBD1. This CDR3 spans 15 amino acids. The germline CDR1 and CDR2 sequences are MNHNS and SASEGT. The V segment lost 2 bases and the J segment 3 bases; nucleotides outside the gene matches: 5. CDR3 DNA sequence: TGTGCCAGCAGTGAACCAGGGGGCGGATACACTGAAGCTTTCTTT. It encodes CASSEPGGGYTEAFF.

The chain carries TRBV9 and TRBJ1-1; tentative D call: TRBD1 (6 bases). CDR1 SGDLS and CDR2 YYNGEE come from the germline V gene. Trimming cost V 4 bases and J 0 bases, with 13 bases left between them. This CDR3 is 15 amino acids long. CDR3: CASSIGGIMNTEAFF. The CDR3 nucleotides read TGTGCCAGCAGCATTGGGGGCATAATGAACACTGAAGCTTTCTTT. Full variable domain (remainder filled in from reference TRBV9 and TRBJ1-1): DSGVTQTPKHLITATGQRVTLRCSPRSGDLSVYWYQQSLDQGLQFLIQYYNGEERAKGNILERFSAQQFPDLHSELNLSSLELGDSALYFCASSIGGIMNTEAFFGQGTRLTVV.